Below, 17 T cell receptor beta chains from the same sample are listed, as sequenced in a study of cytomegalovirus exposure and HLA in healthy donors. In the PCR, 60 Vbeta and 13 Jbeta primers were used. Profiled with immunoSEQ multiplex PCR; TCRdb holds only in-frame clones, not every one. The sample has roughly 100,000 clones, 75% to 85% seen once. Input material: PBMCs. The receptors stem from a man aged 25-45 years in good health and CMV-seronegative.

The chain joins TRBV7-9 to TRBJ2-7; 11 bases align to TRBD1. Germline-derived CDR1 and CDR2 are SEHNR and FQNEAQ (reference sequence). J gave up 6 bases and V 5 bases, and 6 bases lay outside the gene matches. The CDR3 consists of 14 residues. CDR3 residues: CASSNRDRGGEQYF. DNA for the CDR3: TGTGCCAGCAGCAACCGGGACAGGGGGGGCGAGCAGTACTTC.

The rearrangement uses TRBV7-9 and TRBJ1-2; D not certain. V was trimmed by 5 bases and J by 4 bases, leaving 17 bases between them. CDR1 is SEHNR, CDR2 FQNEAQ, per germline (reference sequence). This CDR3 spans 15 amino acids. The CDR3 DNA reads TGTGCCAGCAGCATGGAGGCCTTCTTCCTCTATGGCTACACCTTC. Translating it yields CASSMEAFFLYGYTF. The full variable domain, its missing parts supplied by reference TRBV7-9 and TRBJ1-2, is DTGVSQNPRHKITKRGQNVTFRCDPISEHNRLYWYRQTLGQGPEFLTYFQNEAQLEKSRLLSDRFSAERPKGSFSTLEIQRTEQGDSAMYLCASSMEAFFLYGYTFGSGTRLTVV.

The chain employs TRBV6-1 and TRBJ1-5, with a tentative D call TRBD1 (6 bases). Trimming shortened V by 3 bases and J by 3 bases, and 9 bases separated the two germline ends. This CDR3 is built from 14 residues. CDR1 MNHNS and CDR2 SASEGT come from the germline V gene. CDR3 bases: TGTGCCAGCAGTGAGGACAGCTACAATCAGCCCCAGCATTTT. This sequence encodes CASSEDSYNQPQHF.

The V call is TRBV28, the J call TRBJ2-7; TRBD2 might be the D (6 bases). Germline CDR1 reads MDHEN; CDR2 reads SYDVKM. The CDR3 totals 15 residues. Trimming removed 3 bases at V and 4 bases at J, with 16 bases between. The CDR3 region is CASSFPYGSRYEQYF. The CDR3 DNA sequence: TGTGCCAGCAGTTTCCCCTACGGGAGTCGATACGAGCAGTACTTC. Complete variable domain (other parts from reference TRBV28 and TRBJ2-7): DVKVTQSSRYLVKRTGEKVFLECVQDMDHENMFWYRQDPGLGLRLIYFSYDVKMKEKGDIPEGYSVSREKKERFSLILESASTNQTSMYLCASSFPYGSRYEQYFGPGTRLTVT.

V usage is TRBV30 and J usage is TRBJ1-2, with TRBD1 identical over 7 bases. Trimming took 3 bases from V and 7 from J; bases not matched to a gene: 5. CDR1 and CDR2 (germline): GTSNPN, SVGIG (reference sequence). The CDR3 loop spans 12 amino acids. The CDR3 DNA reads TGTGCCTGGAGCGTTAACAGGGGTGGCTACACCTTC. Its translation: CAWSVNRGGYTF.

This clone showed up just a few times. The chain combines TRBV27 with TRBJ2-2, with D unclear. Germline V gene sequence: CDR1 MNHEY, CDR2 SMNVEV (reference sequence). This CDR3 is 13 amino acids long. V gave up 8 bases and J gave up 2 bases, with 9 bases separating them. The CDR3 DNA reads as TGTGCCAGCTCCTTTACAAACACCGGGGAGCTGTTTTTT. The encoded protein is CASSFTNTGELFF.

This clone is categorized as medium-sized. The genes are TRBV7-9 and TRBJ2-1; 9 bases fit TRBD2. The CDR3 has 17 amino acids. The trim removed 4 bases at V and 3 bases at J, leaving 10 bases unmatched. Germline CDR1 and CDR2: SEHNR and FQNEAQ (reference sequence). CDR3 loop: CASSSTSGTSSYNEQFF. The CDR3 DNA is TGTGCCAGCAGCTCTACCTCCGGGACTAGCAGCTACAATGAGCAGTTCTTC.

The rearrangement uses TRBV28 and TRBJ1-1, with 7 bases that match TRBD1. Germline trimming cut 2 bases from V and 8 bases from J; bases unmatched to any gene: 11. Germline V lookup: CDR1 MDHEN, CDR2 SYDVKM. The CDR3 runs 15 residues. The DNA of the CDR3 is TGTGCCAGCAGTTTAGGGACAGTTGGTTTACTAGAAGCTTTCTTT. Amino acids: CASSLGTVGLLEAFF.

The genes are TRBV6-5 and TRBJ2-7, with D uncertain. Germline-derived CDR1 and CDR2 are MNHEY and SVGAGI. V gave up 2 bases and J gave up 4 bases, with 9 bases separating them. The CDR3 spans 13 residues. For the CDR3, the DNA is TGTGCCAGCAGTTACAGTCAGGCTTACGAGCAGTACTTC. This encodes CASSYSQAYEQYF.

This clone was seen a handful of times. The chain employs TRBV5-1 and TRBJ1-4, with a weak D call TRBD1 (6 bases). The CDR3 contains 15 residues. Germline assignment: CDR1 SGHRS and CDR2 YFSETQ. V shed 4 bases and J shed 0 bases, with 10 bases lying between them. This CDR3 is CASSTRQATNEKLFF. CDR3 sequence (DNA): TGCGCCAGCAGCACCCGACAGGCAACTAATGAAAAACTGTTTTTT.

The chain uses TRBV30 and TRBJ1-2; the D is unclear. Trimming took 3 bases from V and 2 from J, leaving 16 bases between them. CDR3 length equals 15 residues. The germline V gene encodes CDR1 GTSNPN and CDR2 SVGIG (reference sequence). As DNA, the CDR3 is TGTGCCTGGAGGGGGATAGGAGGGTACAACTATGGCTACACCTTC. Its translation is CAWRGIGGYNYGYTF.

This chain connects TRBV4-3 to TRBJ2-5, with 8 bases lining up with TRBD1. This CDR3 comprises 16 residues. CDR1 is LGHNA and CDR2 is YSLEER in the germline V gene. J lost 2 bases, V lost 1 base, and 6 bases had no gene match. DNA of the CDR3: TGCGCCAGCAGCCAAGTGGGGACAGGTCGGCAAGAGACCCAGTACTTC. It is translated as CASSQVGTGRQETQYF.

This clone was detected a few times. The V call is TRBV29-1, the J call TRBJ1-4, with 8 bases fitting TRBD1. The CDR3 contains 12 residues. Germline V gene lookup returns CDR1 SQVTM and CDR2 ANQGSEA. The CDR3 spells CSQNRGIEKLFF. CDR3 DNA sequence: TGCAGTCAGAACAGGGGGATTGAAAAACTGTTTTTT.

The CDR3 spells CAWSVVLAGGRNEQFF. CDR3 coding DNA: TGTGCCTGGAGTGTTGTACTAGCGGGGGGTCGAAATGAGCAGTTCTTC. This chain links TRBV30 with TRBJ2-1; 12 nucleotides agree with TRBD2. This CDR3 comprises 16 residues. Germline CDR1 GTSNPN, CDR2 SVGIG (reference sequence). V was clipped by 0 bases and J by 7 bases; unmatched bases: 7. The whole variable domain, remainder taken from reference TRBV30 and TRBJ2-1, is SQTIHQWPATLVQPVGSPLSLECTVEGTSNPNLYWYRQAAGRGLQLLFYSVGIGQISSEVPQNLSASRPQDRQFILSSKKLLLSDSGFYLCAWSVVLAGGRNEQFFGPGTRLTVL.

The chain combines TRBV18 with TRBJ1-1; D perhaps matches TRBD1 (5 bases). The germline CDR1 and CDR2 sequences are KGHSH and LQKENI. Trimming cost V 3 bases and J 6 bases, with 11 bases left between them. The CDR3 extends over 13 amino acids. In DNA form, the CDR3 reads TGTGCCAGCTCACCCGTGGAGGGGTCTGAAGCTTTCTTT. This gives the protein CASSPVEGSEAFF.

The chain joins TRBV30 to TRBJ2-7, with D possibly TRBD2 on 5 matching bases. Germline assignment: CDR1 GTSNPN and CDR2 SVGIG (reference sequence). This CDR3 spans 12 amino acids. Trimming took 0 bases from V and 11 from J, leaving 14 bases between them. As DNA, the CDR3 is TGTGCCTGGAGTGTACTTTCGGGAACCAAGTACTTC. Translated, it gives CAWSVLSGTKYF.

The chain is built from TRBV29-1 and TRBJ2-3; D gene uncertain. The CDR3 loop spans 13 amino acids. Germline assignment: CDR1 SQVTM and CDR2 ANQGSEA. Trimming pared 8 bases from V and 4 bases from J, leaving 16 bases between. CDR3 sequence: CSFVASFPDTQYF. The CDR3 coding sequence is TGCAGCTTTGTGGCTAGTTTCCCAGATACGCAGTATTTT.